A selection of T cell receptor beta chains follows, all from one sample in a study of blood T cells in healthy people across ages. TCRdb re-derived calls from the 5' RACE reads in MiXCR, one entry per CDR3 protein. In the table there are about 680,000 distinct CDR3 sequences, about 52% of which are singletons. Sequencing was performed on blood. Receptors were obtained from a woman aged 55-69 years in good health. Each CDR3 is given with its conserved first and last residue. The D gene is left open where the match is weak. Clone size appears in some rows only: once, few, many, or a class for an expanded clone.

>-|TRBD2|TRBJ2-7|TRBV20-1
CSALSGSSYNEQYF
TGCAGTGCCTTGAGCGGGAGCTCCTACAATGAGCAGTACTTC
>-|-|TRBJ1-2|TRBV5-1
CASSLRGDPGANGYTF
TGCGCCAGCAGCCTCCGGGGGGACCCTGGCGCGAATGGCTACACCTTC
>-|-|TRBJ2-3|TRBV9
CASSEEITDTQYF
TGTGCCAGCAGCGAAGAAATCACAGATACGCAGTATTTT
>-|TRBD2|TRBJ2-7|TRBV28
CASTVAGGLYEQYF
TGTGCCAGCACCGTAGCGGGAGGACTTTACGAGCAGTACTTC
>-|-|TRBJ2-7|TRBV11-3
CASSQSAVYEQYF
TGTGCCAGCAGCCAATCCGCAGTCTACGAGCAGTACTTC
>-|-|TRBJ2-1|TRBV10-3
CAISDDRGAYNEQFF
TGTGCCATCAGTGATGACCGGGGGGCATACAATGAGCAGTTCTTC
>-|-|TRBJ2-1|TRBV15
CATSRVRDEQFF
TGTGCCACCAGCAGAGTTCGGGATGAGCAGTTCTTC
>-|TRBD1|TRBJ1-4|TRBV9
CASSSWDRVDEKLSF
TGTGCCAGCAGCTCCTGGGACAGGGTGGATGAAAAACTGTCTTTT
>-|-|TRBJ2-7|TRBV2
CASSEGRQRSYEQYF
TGTGCCAGCAGTGAAGGAAGACAGAGATCCTACGAGCAGTACTTC
>-|TRBD1|TRBJ2-4|TRBV12-3/TRBV12-4
CASSKVQGASKNIQYF
TGTGCCAGCAGTAAGGTACAGGGGGCATCCAAAAACATTCAGTACTTC
>few|TRBD2|TRBJ2-5|TRBV6-5
CASSSTSGEGETQYF
TGTGCCAGCAGTTCGACTAGCGGGGAGGGAGAGACCCAGTACTTC
>few|TRBD2|TRBJ2-7|TRBV20-1
CSPALAGAVYEQYF
TGCAGTCCCGCACTAGCGGGGGCAGTTTACGAGCAGTACTTC
>once|-|TRBJ1-2|TRBV7-8
CASSPRNRNYGYTF
TGTGCCAGCAGCCCCAGAAACAGGAACTATGGCTACACCTTC
>-|-|TRBJ2-5|TRBV7-2
CASSANKGGVETQYF
TGTGCCAGCAGCGCAAATAAGGGGGGGGTGGAGACCCAGTACTTC
>-|-|TRBJ2-3|TRBV5-1
CASSPQGQRDTQYF
TGCGCCAGCAGCCCCCAGGGCCAAAGGGATACGCAGTATTTT
>many|-|TRBJ2-3|TRBV11-2
CASSLDSIGWDTQYF
TGTGCCAGCAGCTTAGATAGTATCGGCTGGGATACGCAGTATTTT
>once|-|TRBJ1-1|TRBV7-3
CASSLFMRSEAFF
TGTGCCAGCAGCTTATTTATGAGAAGTGAAGCTTTCTTT
>-|TRBD2|TRBJ2-5|TRBV24-1
CATSESGTSGSYAETQYF
TGTGCCACCAGTGAGTCCGGGACTAGCGGGAGCTATGCGGAGACCCAGTACTTC
>-|-|TRBJ1-4|TRBV29-1
CSVLGDGVSEKLFF
TGCAGCGTACTCGGGGATGGGGTCTCTGAAAAACTGTTTTTT
>-|TRBD2|TRBJ2-5|TRBV7-2
CASSLSSTSGTLTIF
TGTGCCAGCAGCTTATCGTCGACTAGCGGCACCCTAACAATCTTC